The 18 T cell receptor beta chains given below trace back to one sample, sequenced in a study of Ad26.COV2.S vaccination and SARS-CoV-2 variants. Some clones are missing from TCRdb's copy, which holds only in-frame ones; the method was immunoSEQ multiplex PCR. Of more than 300,000 clones listed, about 86% are singletons. Treatment in this sample: some 19 received Ad26.COV2.S at low or high dose, single or two shots; several received placebo; per-sample allocation not given. The investigators took samples on day 63 after the first vaccine or placebo injection. The sequencing here drew on peripheral blood, taken in a trial of Ad26.COV2.S vaccine versus placebo. The receptor set was obtained from a person aged 18-60 years who received the Ad26.COV2.S COVID-19 vaccine or a placebo.

V usage is TRBV7-9 and J usage is TRBJ2-2; 9 nucleotides line up with TRBD1. The CDR3 contains 17 residues. From germline, CDR1 is SEHNR and CDR2 FQNEAQ (reference sequence). V gave up 5 bases and J gave up 6 bases; unmatched junction bases: 13. The CDR3 nucleotides are TGTGCCAGCAGCCATTCCCTAACAGGGGGCGCGGCCGGGGAGCTGTTTTTT. Residues: CASSHSLTGGAAGELFF.

The chain employs TRBV7-9 and TRBJ1-2; possible D gene TRBD1, 5 bases. Germline V lookup: CDR1 SEHNR, CDR2 FQNEAQ (reference sequence). The ends were cut back, 5 bases at V and 0 bases at J, with 19 bases in the middle. The CDR3 contains 17 residues. The CDR3 reads CASSDSEPGATNYGYTF. The DNA of the CDR3 is TGTGCCAGCAGCGACAGCGAACCGGGAGCGACTAACTATGGCTACACCTTC.

This clone was counted only a few times. The chain has TRBV5-5 and TRBJ1-5, with D perhaps TRBD1 (5 bases). This CDR3 has 14 residues. V was pared by 1 base and J by 2 bases, with 7 bases between. Germline V gene data show CDR1 as SGHKS and CDR2 as YYEKEE (reference sequence). The CDR3 region is CASSLSGRNQPQHF. Written as DNA, the CDR3 is TGTGCCAGCAGCTTGTCAGGGCGCAATCAGCCCCAGCATTTT.

This clone was detected only a few times. CDR3 amino acids: CASSRRQGGEQYF. In nucleotides, the CDR3 is TGTGCCAGCAGCAGACGACAGGGCGGAGAGCAGTACTTC. The rearrangement uses TRBV3-1 (or the pseudogene TRBV3-2) and TRBJ2-7; 7 bases line up with TRBD1. V gave up 5 bases and J gave up 7 bases; unmatched junction bases: 8. Looked up from germline, CDR1 is LGHDT and CDR2 is YNNKEL (reference sequence). This CDR3 is 13 amino acids long.

This chain uses TRBV6-6 with TRBJ2-4; perhaps TRBD1 as D (6 bases). Looked up from germline, CDR1 is MNHNY and CDR2 is SVGAGI (reference sequence). The CDR3 is 16 residues long. Trimming stripped 5 bases from V and 0 bases from J, with 14 bases between. CDR3 DNA: TGTGCCAGCAGTAACCCGGGACAACTAGCCAAAAACATTCAGTACTTC. Translated: CASSNPGQLAKNIQYF.

The chain employs TRBV19 and TRBJ1-1; a possible D gene is TRBD1 (5 bases). V lost 7 bases to trimming and J lost 1 base, with 19 bases between them. The CDR3 is 16 amino acids. Per the germline V gene, CDR1 is LNHDA and CDR2 is SQIVND (reference sequence). CDR3: CASTGRGRRRNTEAFF. For the CDR3, the DNA is TGTGCCAGTACCGGGAGGGGTCGACGGAGGAACACTGAAGCTTTCTTT. Variable domain in full (rest from reference TRBV19 and TRBJ1-1): DGGITQSPKYLFRKEGQNVTLSCEQNLNHDAMYWYRQDPGQGLRLIYYSQIVNDFQKGDIAEGYSVSREKKESFPLTVTSAQKNPTAFYLCASTGRGRRRNTEAFFGQGTRLTVV.

This chain connects TRBV5-4 to TRBJ1-2; D is ambiguous. Trimming pared 4 bases from V and 4 bases from J, leaving 11 bases between. The CDR3 sequence is 13 residues long. CDR1 is SGHNT, CDR2 YYREEE, per germline (reference sequence). The CDR3 loop is CASSPAGSYGYTF. CDR3 sequence (DNA): TGTGCCAGCAGCCCGGCGGGGAGCTATGGCTACACCTTC.

The chain recombines TRBV6-5 with TRBJ1-2; the D is unclear. V was shortened by 0 bases and J by 2 bases, with 7 bases between the two germline ends. CDR3 length: 14 amino acids. Germline CDR1 is MNHEY and CDR2 is SVGAGI. CDR3 sequence: CASSYSFVNYGYTF. Here the CDR3 DNA reads TGTGCCAGCAGTTACTCCTTCGTAAACTATGGCTACACCTTC.

This clone was detected a few times. The chain has TRBV3-1 (or the pseudogene TRBV3-2) and TRBJ1-2; D is unclear. Germline V lookup: CDR1 LGHDT, CDR2 YNNKEL (reference sequence). The V and J ends lost 3 bases and 8 bases respectively, with 7 bases between them. This CDR3 has 11 residues. The CDR3 region is CASSQLSGYTF. The CDR3 coding sequence is TGTGCCAGCAGCCAGCTCAGCGGCTACACCTTC.

The chain combines TRBV18 with TRBJ1-1; 8 positions agree with TRBD1. The V and J ends lost 8 bases and 1 base, in that order; junction bases with no gene match: 6. The CDR3 loop spans 14 amino acids. Per the germline V gene, CDR1 is KGHSH and CDR2 is LQKENI. CDR3 sequence reads: CASTTTGANTEAFF. The DNA of the CDR3 is TGTGCCAGCACTACGACAGGGGCGAACACTGAAGCTTTCTTT.

This clone was detected only once. CDR3 loop: CASSIVPGSTYGYTF. In DNA, the CDR3 is TGTGCCAGTAGTATAGTGCCAGGGTCTACCTATGGCTACACCTTC. The V gene is TRBV19, the J gene TRBJ1-2, with D possibly matching TRBD1 (5 bases). In germline, CDR1 is LNHDA, CDR2 SQIVND (reference sequence). The ends were cut back, 1 base at V and 4 bases at J, with 13 bases in the middle. The CDR3 contains 15 residues.

The rearrangement joins TRBV7-2 to TRBJ2-1; possibly TRBD2 for D (7 bases). Deletions cut 1 base from V and 5 bases from J, with 12 bases between. Germline V gene sequence: CDR1 SGHTA, CDR2 FQGNSA. The CDR3 runs to 15 residues. CDR3 residues: CASSLDRGGHNEQFF. The DNA for the CDR3 is TGTGCCAGCAGCTTAGATAGGGGGGGGCACAATGAGCAGTTCTTC.

This chain uses TRBV18 with TRBJ1-6; TRBD1 matches at 7 bases. V lost 3 bases to trimming and J lost 8 bases; unmatched junction nucleotides: 1. Germline values: CDR1 KGHSH, CDR2 LQKENI. This CDR3 region has 13 residues. The CDR3 sequence: CASSPGTDSPLHF. DNA for the CDR3: TGTGCCAGCTCACCCGGGACAGATTCACCCCTCCACTTT. Using reference TRBV18 and TRBJ1-6 for the parts outside the CDR3, the full variable domain is NAGVMQNPRHLVRRRGQEARLRCSPMKGHSHVYWYRQLPEEGLKFMVYLQKENIIDESGMPKERFSAEFPKEGPSILRIQQVVRGDSAAYFCASSPGTDSPLHFGNGTRLTVT.

This clone was seen a few times. The chain links TRBV6-2 or TRBV6-3 to TRBJ2-1, with a weak D call TRBD1 (7 bases). The CDR3 totals 16 residues. Germline V gene lookup returns CDR1 MNHEY and CDR2 SVGEGT. Trimming removed 4 bases from V and 4 bases from J, with 17 bases in between. As DNA, the CDR3 is TGTGCCAGCAGTTCACCCAGGGGGGTGGCTTACAATGAGCAGTTCTTC. Its translation is CASSSPRGVAYNEQFF.

The chain couples TRBV7-7 to TRBJ1-4, with a tentative D call TRBD1 (6 bases). Germline V gives CDR1 SSHAT, CDR2 FNYEAQ (reference sequence). V was shortened by 5 bases and J by 3 bases, with 13 bases between the two germline ends. The CDR3 runs 15 residues. CDR3 nucleotide sequence: TGTGCCAGCAGCCCGTCGACAGGACCTAATGAAAAACTGTTTTTT. It translates to CASSPSTGPNEKLFF. Filled out from reference TRBV7-7 and TRBJ1-4, the complete variable domain reads GAGVSQSPRYKVTKRGQDVTLRCDPISSHATLYWYQQALGQGPEFLTYFNYEAQPDKSGLPSDRFSAERPEGSISTLTIQRTEQRDSAMYRCASSPSTGPNEKLFFGSGTQLSVL.

The V call is TRBV6-5, the J call TRBJ1-2; a possible D gene is TRBD1 (6 bases). This CDR3 region has 13 residues. The V gene lost 8 bases and the J gene lost 8 bases, with 18 bases spanning the gap. The V gene's germline CDR1 is MNHEY and CDR2 SVGAGI. The CDR3 coding sequence is TGTGCCAGCCAGGGGCCAGGGCCTTGGGGCTACACCTTC. It encodes CASQGPGPWGYTF.

J is TRBJ2-5 and V is TRBV18, with 12 bases matching TRBD2. The length of the CDR3 is 17 residues. Trimming took 4 bases from V and 4 from J; bases not matched to a gene: 10. Germline V gene lookup returns CDR1 KGHSH and CDR2 LQKENI. CDR3 nucleotide sequence: TGTGCCAGCTCACAAAATTATGTGACTAGCGGGGGAGAGACCCAGTACTTC. This gives the protein CASSQNYVTSGGETQYF.

This clone was picked up a small number of times. The chain uses TRBV3-1 (or the pseudogene TRBV3-2) and TRBJ1-5; no clear D. The V gene's germline CDR1 is LGHDT and CDR2 YNNKEL (reference sequence). Trimming took 4 bases from V and 0 from J, leaving 4 bases between them. The CDR3 is made up of 13 amino acids. CDR3 sequence reads: CASSRTSNQPQHF. CDR3 sequence (DNA): TGTGCCAGCAGCCGTACTAGCAATCAGCCCCAGCATTTT.